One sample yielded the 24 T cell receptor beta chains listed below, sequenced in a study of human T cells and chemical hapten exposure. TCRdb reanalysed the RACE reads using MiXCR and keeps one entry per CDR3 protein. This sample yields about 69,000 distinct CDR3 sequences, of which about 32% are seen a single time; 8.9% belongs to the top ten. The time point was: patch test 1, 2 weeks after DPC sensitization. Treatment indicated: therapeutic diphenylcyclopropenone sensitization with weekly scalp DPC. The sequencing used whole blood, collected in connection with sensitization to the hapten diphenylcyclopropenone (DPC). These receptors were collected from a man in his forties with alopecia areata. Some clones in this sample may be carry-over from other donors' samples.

CDR3 nucleotide sequence: TGTGCCAGCAGCCAAGGGACCGGCACAGATACGCAGTATTTT. Translated: CASSQGTGTDTQYF. The chain joins TRBV14 to TRBJ2-3; D is undetermined. The CDR3 runs to 14 residues. Germline V gene sequence: CDR1 SGHDN, CDR2 FVKESK. V was shortened by 1 base and J by 1 base, with 6 bases between the two germline ends. Complete variable domain (other parts from reference TRBV14 and TRBJ2-3): EAGVTQFPSHSVIEKGQTVTLRCDPISGHDNLYWYRRVMGKEIKFLLHFVKESKQDESGMPNNRFLAERTGGTYSTLKVQPAELEDSGVYFCASSQGTGTDTQYFGPGTRLTVL.

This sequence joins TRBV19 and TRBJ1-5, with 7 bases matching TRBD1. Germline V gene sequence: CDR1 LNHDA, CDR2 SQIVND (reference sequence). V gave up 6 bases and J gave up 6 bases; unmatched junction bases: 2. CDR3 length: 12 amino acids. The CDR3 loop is CASSRGSQPQHF. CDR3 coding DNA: TGTGCCAGTAGCAGGGGGTCTCAGCCCCAGCATTTT.

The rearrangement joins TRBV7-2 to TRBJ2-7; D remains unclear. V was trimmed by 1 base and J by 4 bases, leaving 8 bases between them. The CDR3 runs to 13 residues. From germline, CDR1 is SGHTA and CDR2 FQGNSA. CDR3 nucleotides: TGTGCCAGCAGCTTAGACCCCTTGTACGAGCAGTACTTC. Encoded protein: CASSLDPLYEQYF.

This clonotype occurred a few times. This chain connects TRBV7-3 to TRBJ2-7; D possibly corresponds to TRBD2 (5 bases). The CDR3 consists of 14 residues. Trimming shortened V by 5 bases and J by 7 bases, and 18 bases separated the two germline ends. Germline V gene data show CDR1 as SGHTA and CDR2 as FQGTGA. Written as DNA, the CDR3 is TGTGCCAGCAGCCCCCCGGGCAGGTCGGGGGAGCAGTACTTC. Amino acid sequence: CASSPPGRSGEQYF.

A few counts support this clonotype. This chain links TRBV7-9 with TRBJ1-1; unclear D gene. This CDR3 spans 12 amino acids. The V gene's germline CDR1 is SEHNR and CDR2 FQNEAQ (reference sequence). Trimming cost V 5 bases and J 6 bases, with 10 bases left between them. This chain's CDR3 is CASSPRVPEAFF. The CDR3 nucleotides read TGTGCCAGCAGCCCCCGTGTCCCTGAAGCTTTCTTT.

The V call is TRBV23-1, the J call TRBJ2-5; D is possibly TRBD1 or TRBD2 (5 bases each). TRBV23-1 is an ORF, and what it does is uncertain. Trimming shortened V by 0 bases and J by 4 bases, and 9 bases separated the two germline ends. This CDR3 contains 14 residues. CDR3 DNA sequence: TGCGCCAGCAGTCAATCGGGGGACGGAGAGACCCAGTACTTC. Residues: CASSQSGDGETQYF.

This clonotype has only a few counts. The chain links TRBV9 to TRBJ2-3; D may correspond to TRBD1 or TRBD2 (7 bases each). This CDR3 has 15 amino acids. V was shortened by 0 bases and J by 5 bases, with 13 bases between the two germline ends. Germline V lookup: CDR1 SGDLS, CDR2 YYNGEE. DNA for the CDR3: TGTGCCAGCAGCGTAGCAGGGGGGGGCCAAGATACGCAGTATTTT. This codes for CASSVAGGGQDTQYF.

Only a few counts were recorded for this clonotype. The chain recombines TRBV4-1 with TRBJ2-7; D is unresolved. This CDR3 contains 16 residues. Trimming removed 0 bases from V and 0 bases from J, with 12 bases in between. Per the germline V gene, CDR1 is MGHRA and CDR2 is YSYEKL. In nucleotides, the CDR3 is TGCGCCAGCAGCCAAGATCACACAGCGACCTCCTACGAGCAGTACTTC. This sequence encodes CASSQDHTATSYEQYF.

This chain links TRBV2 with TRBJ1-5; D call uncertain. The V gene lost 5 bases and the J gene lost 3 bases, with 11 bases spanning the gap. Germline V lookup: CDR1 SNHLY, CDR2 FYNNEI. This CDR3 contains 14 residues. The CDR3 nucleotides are TGTGCCAGCAGTCAAGAGGGCACCAATCAGCCCCAGCATTTT. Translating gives CASSQEGTNQPQHF.

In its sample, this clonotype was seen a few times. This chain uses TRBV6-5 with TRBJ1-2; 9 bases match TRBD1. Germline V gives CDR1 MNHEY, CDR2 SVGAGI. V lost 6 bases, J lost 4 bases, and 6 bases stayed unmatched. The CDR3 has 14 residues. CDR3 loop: CASSSTDRGYGYTF. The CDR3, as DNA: TGTGCCAGCAGCTCCACGGACAGGGGCTATGGCTACACCTTC.

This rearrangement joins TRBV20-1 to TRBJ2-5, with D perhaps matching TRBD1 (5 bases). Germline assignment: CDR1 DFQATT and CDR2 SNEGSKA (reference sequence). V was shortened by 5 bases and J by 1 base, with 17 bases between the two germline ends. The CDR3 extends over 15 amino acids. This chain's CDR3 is CSARSGQELQETQYF. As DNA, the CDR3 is TGCAGTGCTCGCTCCGGACAAGAACTCCAAGAGACCCAGTACTTC.

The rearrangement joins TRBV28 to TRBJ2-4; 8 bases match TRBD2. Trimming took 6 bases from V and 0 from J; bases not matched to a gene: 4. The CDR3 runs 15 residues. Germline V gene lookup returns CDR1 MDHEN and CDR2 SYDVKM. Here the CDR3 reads CASSGGALAKNIQYF. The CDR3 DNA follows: TGTGCCAGCAGCGGGGGGGCTCTAGCCAAAAACATTCAGTACTTC.

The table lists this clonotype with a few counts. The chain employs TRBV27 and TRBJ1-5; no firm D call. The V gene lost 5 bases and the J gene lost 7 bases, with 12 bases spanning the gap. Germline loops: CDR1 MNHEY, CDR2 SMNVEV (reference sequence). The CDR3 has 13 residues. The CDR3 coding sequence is TGTGCCAGCAGTACGGCCGGTGTGCAGCCCCAGCATTTT. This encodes CASSTAGVQPQHF.

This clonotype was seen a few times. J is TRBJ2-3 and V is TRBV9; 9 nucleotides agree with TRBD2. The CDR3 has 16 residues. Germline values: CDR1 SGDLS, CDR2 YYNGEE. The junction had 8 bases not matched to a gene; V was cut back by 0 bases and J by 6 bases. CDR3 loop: CASSVEAGGPTDTQYF. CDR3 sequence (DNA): TGTGCCAGCAGCGTAGAGGCGGGAGGGCCAACGGATACGCAGTATTTT.

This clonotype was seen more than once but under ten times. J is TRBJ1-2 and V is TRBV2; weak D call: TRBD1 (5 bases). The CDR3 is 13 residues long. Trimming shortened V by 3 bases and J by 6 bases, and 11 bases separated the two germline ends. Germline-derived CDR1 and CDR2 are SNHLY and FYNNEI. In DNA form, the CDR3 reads TGTGCCAGCAGTGACGGGACTATCAATGGCTACACCTTC. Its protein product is CASSDGTINGYTF.

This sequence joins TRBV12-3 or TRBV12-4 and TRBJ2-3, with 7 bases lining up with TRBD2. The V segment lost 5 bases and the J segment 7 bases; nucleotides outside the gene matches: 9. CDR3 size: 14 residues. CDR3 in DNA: TGTGCCAGCAGTCCTCCTAGCGGCCCCCATACGCAGTATTTT. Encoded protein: CASSPPSGPHTQYF.

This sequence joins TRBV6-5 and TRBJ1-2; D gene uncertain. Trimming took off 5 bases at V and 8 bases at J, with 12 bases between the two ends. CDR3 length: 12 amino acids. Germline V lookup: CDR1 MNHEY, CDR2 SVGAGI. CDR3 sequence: CASSDRPGGYTF. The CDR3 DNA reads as TGTGCCAGCAGTGACCGGCCTGGCGGCTACACCTTC.

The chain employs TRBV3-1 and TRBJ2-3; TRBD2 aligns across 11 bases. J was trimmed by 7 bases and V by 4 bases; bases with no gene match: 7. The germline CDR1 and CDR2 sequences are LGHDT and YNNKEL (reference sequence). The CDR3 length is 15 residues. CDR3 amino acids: CASSPPLAGGNTQYF. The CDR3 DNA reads TGTGCCAGCAGCCCCCCGCTAGCGGGAGGAAATACGCAGTATTTT.

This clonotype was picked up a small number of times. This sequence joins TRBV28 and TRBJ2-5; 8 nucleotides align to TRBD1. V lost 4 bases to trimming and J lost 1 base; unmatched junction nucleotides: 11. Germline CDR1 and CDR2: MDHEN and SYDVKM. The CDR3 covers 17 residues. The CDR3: CASSWAKDRVSQETQYF. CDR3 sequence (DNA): TGTGCCAGCAGTTGGGCTAAGGACAGGGTGAGCCAAGAGACCCAGTACTTC.

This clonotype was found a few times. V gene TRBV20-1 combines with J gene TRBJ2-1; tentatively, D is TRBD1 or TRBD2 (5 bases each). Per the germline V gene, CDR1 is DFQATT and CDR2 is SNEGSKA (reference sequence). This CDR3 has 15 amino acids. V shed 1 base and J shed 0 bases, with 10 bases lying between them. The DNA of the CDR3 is TGCAGTGCTAGAGCCGGGACCTACTCCTACAATGAGCAGTTCTTC. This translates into CSARAGTYSYNEQFF.

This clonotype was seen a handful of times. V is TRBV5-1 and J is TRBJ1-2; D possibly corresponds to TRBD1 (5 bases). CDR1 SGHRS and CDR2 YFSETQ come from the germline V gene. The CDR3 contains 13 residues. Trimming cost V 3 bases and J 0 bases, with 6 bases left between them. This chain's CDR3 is CASSSTANYGYTF. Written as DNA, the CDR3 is TGCGCCAGCAGCTCGACAGCTAACTATGGCTACACCTTC. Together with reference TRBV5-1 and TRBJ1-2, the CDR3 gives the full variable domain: KAGVTQTPRYLIKTRGQQVTLSCSPISGHRSVSWYQQTPGQGLQFLFEYFSETQRNKGNFPGRFSGRQFSNSRSEMNVSTLELGDSALYLCASSSTANYGYTFGSGTRLTVV.

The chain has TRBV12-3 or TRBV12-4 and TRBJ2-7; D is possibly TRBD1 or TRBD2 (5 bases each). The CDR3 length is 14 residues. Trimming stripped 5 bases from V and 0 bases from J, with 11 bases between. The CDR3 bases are TGTGCCAGCAGTGGGGACGGTCCCTCCTACGAGCAGTACTTC. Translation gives CASSGDGPSYEQYF.

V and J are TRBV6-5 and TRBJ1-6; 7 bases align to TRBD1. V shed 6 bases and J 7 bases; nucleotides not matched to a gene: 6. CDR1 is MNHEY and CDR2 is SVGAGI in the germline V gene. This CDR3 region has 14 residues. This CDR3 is CASRPQGNNSPLHF. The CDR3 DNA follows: TGTGCCAGCAGGCCACAGGGGAACAATTCACCCCTCCACTTT.

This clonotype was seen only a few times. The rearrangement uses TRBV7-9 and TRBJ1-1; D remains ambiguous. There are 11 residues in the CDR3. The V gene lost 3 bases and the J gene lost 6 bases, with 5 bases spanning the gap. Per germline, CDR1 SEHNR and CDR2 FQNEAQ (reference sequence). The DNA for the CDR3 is TGTGCCAGCAGCTTTGCCTCTGAAGCTTTCTTT. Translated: CASSFASEAFF.